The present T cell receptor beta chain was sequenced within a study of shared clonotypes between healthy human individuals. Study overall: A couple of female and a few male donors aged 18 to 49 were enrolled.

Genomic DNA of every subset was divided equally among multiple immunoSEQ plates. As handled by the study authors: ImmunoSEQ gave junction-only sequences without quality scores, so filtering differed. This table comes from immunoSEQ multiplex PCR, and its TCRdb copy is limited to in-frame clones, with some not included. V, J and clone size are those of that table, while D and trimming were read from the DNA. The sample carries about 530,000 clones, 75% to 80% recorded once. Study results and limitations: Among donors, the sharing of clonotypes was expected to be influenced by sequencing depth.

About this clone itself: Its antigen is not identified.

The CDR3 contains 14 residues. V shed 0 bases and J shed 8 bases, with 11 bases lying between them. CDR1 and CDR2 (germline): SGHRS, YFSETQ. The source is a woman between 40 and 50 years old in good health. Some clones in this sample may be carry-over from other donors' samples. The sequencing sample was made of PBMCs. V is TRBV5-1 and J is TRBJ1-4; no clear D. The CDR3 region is CASSLDTPEEKLFF. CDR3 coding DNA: TGCGCCAGCAGCTTGGACACCCCCGAGGAAAAACTGTTTTTT.